Presented here are 5 T cell receptor beta chains from one specimen sequenced in a study of blood T cell repertoires in COVID-19. TCRdb keeps only in-frame clones here, not all; method: immunoSEQ multiplex PCR. This sample yields 250,000 to 300,000 clones, of which approximately 90% are seen a single time; 2.3% belongs to the top ten. Source material: PBMCs or T cells enriched from blood (not recorded which). The receptors were sampled from a middle-aged woman with acute COVID-19.

The CDR3 sequence is CASSYRRDRIANQPQHF. CDR3 in DNA: TGTGCCAGCAGTTACCGCCGGGACAGGATTGCCAATCAGCCCCAGCATTTT. The V gene is TRBV2, the J gene TRBJ1-5; 8 positions agree with TRBD1. The length of the CDR3 is 17 residues. V was clipped by 5 bases and J by 3 bases; unmatched bases: 12. CDR1 is SNHLY, CDR2 FYNNEI, per germline.

This clone was seen a few times. The CDR3 sequence is CASSKIKGQGFSPLHF. The CDR3 coding sequence is TGTGCCAGCAGCAAAATAAAAGGACAGGGTTTCTCACCCCTCCACTTT. The chain employs TRBV21-1 and TRBJ1-6; the table's D call, TRBD1, has no DNA check behind it. TRBV21-1 has pseudogene status. There are 16 residues in the CDR3.

The CDR3 nucleotides are TGTGCCACCAGCAGAGACCTCACACCCGGGAAGTTCTTC. Translation: CATSRDLTPGKFF. The chain employs TRBV15 and TRBJ2-1, with D perhaps matching TRBD2 (5 bases). CDR3 length: 13 amino acids. Germline loops: CDR1 LNHNV, CDR2 YYDKDF (reference sequence). Trimming shortened V by 0 bases and J by 14 bases, and 14 bases separated the two germline ends.

This chain connects TRBV5-1 to TRBJ2-1; 8 bases align to TRBD1. The CDR3 covers 15 residues. CDR1 and CDR2 (germline): SGHRS, YFSETQ. J was trimmed by 8 bases and V by 2 bases; bases with no gene match: 9. CDR3 sequence reads: CASSFGTGGTYEQFF. The DNA of the CDR3 is TGCGCCAGCAGCTTCGGGACAGGAGGCACTTATGAGCAGTTCTTC.

This chain connects TRBV3-1 (or the pseudogene TRBV3-2) to TRBJ1-5; D is unclear. The germline CDR1 and CDR2 sequences are LGHDT and YNNKEL (reference sequence). The CDR3 has 16 amino acids. V was trimmed by 0 bases and J by 3 bases, leaving 12 bases between them. The CDR3 region has the DNA TGTGCCAGCAGCCAAGATTACGGGAACCCCAATCAGCCCCAGCATTTT. It translates to CASSQDYGNPNQPQHF.